The 28 T cell receptor beta chains reported below all come from one sample, sequenced in a study of control samples from healthy donors and cancer patients. This table comes from immunoSEQ multiplex PCR, and its TCRdb copy is limited to in-frame clones, with some not included. This sample has some 65,000 clones, with roughly 84% found just once. The sequenced sample consisted of PBMCs. The receptors derive from a woman aged 45-65 years with lung cancer.

J is TRBJ2-3 and V is TRBV12-3 or TRBV12-4; D gene unclear. This CDR3 is built from 13 residues. V was clipped by 3 bases and J by 6 bases, with 10 bases between them. CDR3 in amino acids: CASSFLIRDTQYF. The CDR3 coding sequence is TGTGCCAGCAGTTTTCTAATTAGGGATACGCAGTATTTT.

This rearrangement joins TRBV7-2 to TRBJ2-1; 8 bases fit TRBD2. The CDR3 totals 15 residues. CDR1 is SGHTA, CDR2 FQGNSA, per germline. J lost 7 bases, V lost 5 bases, and 10 bases had no gene match. The CDR3 DNA is TGTGCCAGCAGCGACCTCGGGCGGGGGGAGAATGAGCAGTTCTTC. Translating gives CASSDLGRGENEQFF. The complete variable domain, with remaining parts taken from reference TRBV7-2 and TRBJ2-1, reads GAGVSQSPSNKVTEKGKDVELRCDPISGHTALYWYRQSLGQGLEFLIYFQGNSAPDKSGLPSDRFSAERTGGSVSTLTIQRTQQEDSAVYLCASSDLGRGENEQFFGPGTRLTVL.

This chain joins TRBV19 and TRBJ2-2, with 8 bases lining up with TRBD1. The CDR3 sequence is 16 residues long. Germline CDR1 LNHDA, CDR2 SQIVND (reference sequence). Trimming cost V 2 bases and J 3 bases; bases outside gene matches: 5. This CDR3 is CASSIRTGRYTGELFF. Here the CDR3 DNA reads TGTGCCAGTAGTATACGGACAGGGCGGTACACCGGGGAGCTGTTTTTT.

J is TRBJ1-1 and V is TRBV7-2; 10 nucleotides agree with TRBD1. Germline CDR1 SGHTA, CDR2 FQGNSA. Trimming removed 5 bases from V and 1 base from J; junction bases left unmatched: 4. The CDR3 sequence is 15 residues long. The CDR3 DNA sequence: TGTGCCAGCAGCCGGGACAGGGGCGGGAACACTGAAGCTTTCTTT. This codes for CASSRDRGGNTEAFF.

The DNA for the CDR3 is TGCGCCAGCAGTGAGAGAGGGGACACTGAAGCTTTCTTT. Protein product: CASSERGDTEAFF. The chain couples TRBV10-2 to TRBJ1-1; possibly TRBD1 for D (5 bases). Germline V lookup: CDR1 WSHSY, CDR2 SAAADI. The CDR3 loop spans 13 amino acids. Trimming took 2 bases from V and 3 from J, leaving 7 bases between them.

V gene TRBV28 combines with J gene TRBJ2-5; D perhaps matches TRBD1 (6 bases). This CDR3 has 14 residues. Trimming pared 6 bases from V and 5 bases from J, leaving 16 bases between. Germline CDR1 is MDHEN and CDR2 is SYDVKM. In DNA, the CDR3 is TGTGCCAGCAGCTGGTCCTTGGGGGCGGAGACCCAGTACTTC. Translation: CASSWSLGAETQYF.

The J gene is TRBJ2-4, the V gene TRBV19; D remains ambiguous. CDR1 LNHDA and CDR2 SQIVND come from the germline V gene (reference sequence). This CDR3 is built from 15 residues. V lost 5 bases and J 0 bases, leaving 11 bases between the germline ends. The CDR3 bases are TGTGCCAGTAGTCCCCCCGGGTTAGCCAAAAACATTCAGTACTTC. Translating gives CASSPPGLAKNIQYF.

The chain uses TRBV9 and TRBJ2-3, with a possible D match to TRBD2 (7 bases). The CDR3 consists of 15 residues. V was pared by 3 bases and J by 5 bases, with 16 bases between. Looked up from germline, CDR1 is SGDLS and CDR2 is YYNGEE. The CDR3 region has the DNA TGTGCCAGCAGCGACGTGGGGGGGCAAGAAGATACGCAGTATTTT. Translated: CASSDVGGQEDTQYF.

The chain uses TRBV14 and TRBJ1-1; D remains ambiguous. Germline CDR1 SGHDN, CDR2 FVKESK. The CDR3 has 13 residues. With 5 bases removed from V and 0 bases from J, the gap between germline ends came to 7 bases. The CDR3 DNA follows: TGTGCCAGCAGCTTAGGATTGAACACTGAAGCTTTCTTT. Its protein product is CASSLGLNTEAFF.

This chain connects TRBV6-5 to TRBJ2-2, with no clear D. The V end lost 2 bases, the J end lost 6 bases, and 16 bases lay between the germline ends. CDR3 length: 16 amino acids. Germline loops: CDR1 MNHEY, CDR2 SVGAGI. The CDR3: CASSYQVFSKPGELFF. CDR3 coding DNA: TGTGCCAGCAGTTACCAGGTGTTTTCGAAACCCGGGGAGCTGTTTTTT.

V is TRBV28 and J is TRBJ2-1; 8 bases align to TRBD1. This CDR3 is built from 14 residues. The ends lost 4 bases at V and 4 bases at J; junction bases unmatched: 3. CDR1 is MDHEN, CDR2 SYDVKM, per germline. Here the CDR3 reads CASSWTGRYNEQFF. For the CDR3, the DNA is TGTGCCAGCAGTTGGACAGGGCGTTACAATGAGCAGTTCTTC. Filled out from reference TRBV28 and TRBJ2-1, the complete variable domain reads DVKVTQSSRYLVKRTGEKVFLECVQDMDHENMFWYRQDPGLGLRLIYFSYDVKMKEKGDIPEGYSVSREKKERFSLILESASTNQTSMYLCASSWTGRYNEQFFGPGTRLTVL.

About this clone itself: Other DNA sequences within the sample encode an identical CDR3. J is TRBJ2-4 and V is TRBV6-5; D unclear. Germline V lookup: CDR1 MNHEY, CDR2 SVGAGI. The length of the CDR3 is 13 residues. The V gene lost 9 bases and the J gene lost 0 bases, with 9 bases spanning the gap. CDR3 in amino acids: CASRAGAKNIQYF. In nucleotides, the CDR3 is TGTGCCAGTCGGGCCGGAGCCAAAAACATTCAGTACTTC.

The chain is built from TRBV5-5 and TRBJ1-1; 7 nucleotides align to TRBD1. The V gene's germline CDR1 is SGHKS and CDR2 YYEKEE (reference sequence). The CDR3 spans 12 residues. The ends lost 6 bases at V and 5 bases at J; junction bases unmatched: 4. The CDR3 sequence: CASKAGGTEAFF. CDR3 nucleotide sequence: TGTGCCAGCAAGGCAGGGGGGACTGAAGCTTTCTTT.

This chain uses TRBV11-2 with TRBJ1-2; 8 bases agree with TRBD1. V shed 7 bases and J 6 bases; nucleotides not matched to a gene: 19. The CDR3 runs 17 residues. The germline V gene encodes CDR1 SGHAT and CDR2 FQNNGV. CDR3 amino acids: CASMDWSYGQGKDGYTF. The CDR3 region has the DNA TGTGCCAGCATGGACTGGTCTTATGGACAGGGAAAAGATGGCTACACCTTC.

This chain uses TRBV24-1 with TRBJ1-2, with D maybe TRBD1 (6 bases). The CDR3 contains 15 residues. The germline V gene encodes CDR1 KGHDR and CDR2 SFDVKD. Between the trimmed V and J ends, which lost 2 bases and 4 bases, there was a span of 13 bases. The CDR3 sequence: CATSDSGTDSYGYTF. DNA of the CDR3: TGTGCCACCAGTGATTCCGGGACGGACAGCTATGGCTACACCTTC.

The chain joins TRBV7-2 to TRBJ1-1; the D is unclear. The CDR3 extends over 9 amino acids. The germline V and J ends were trimmed by 9 bases and 7 bases, with 6 bases remaining between them. Germline CDR1 is SGHTA and CDR2 is FQGNSA. The CDR3 protein is CARGDEAFF. In DNA form, the CDR3 reads TGTGCCAGAGGCGATGAAGCTTTCTTT.

The rearrangement joins TRBV18 to TRBJ2-6; D not certain. The ends were cut back, 2 bases at V and 0 bases at J, with 5 bases in the middle. This CDR3 region has 15 residues. The germline V gene encodes CDR1 KGHSH and CDR2 LQKENI. In DNA form, the CDR3 reads TGTGCCAGCTCACCAACCAGCTCTGGGGCCAACGTCCTGACTTTC. The encoded protein is CASSPTSSGANVLTF. Variable domain in full (rest from reference TRBV18 and TRBJ2-6): NAGVMQNPRHLVRRRGQEARLRCSPMKGHSHVYWYRQLPEEGLKFMVYLQKENIIDESGMPKERFSAEFPKEGPSILRIQQVVRGDSAAYFCASSPTSSGANVLTFGAGSRLTVL.

The rearrangement joins TRBV6-1 to TRBJ1-2; D unclear. The CDR3 extends over 12 amino acids. The germline V and J ends were trimmed by 0 bases and 4 bases, with 3 bases remaining between them. Per the germline V gene, CDR1 is MNHNS and CDR2 is SASEGT. The CDR3 DNA sequence: TGTGCCAGCAGTGAAGCGCTCTATGGCTACACCTTC. This sequence encodes CASSEALYGYTF.

This chain uses TRBV18 with TRBJ1-5; D is ambiguous. Trimming removed 6 bases at V and 0 bases at J, with 12 bases between. CDR1 is KGHSH, CDR2 LQKENI, per germline. This CDR3 has 15 amino acids. The CDR3 DNA follows: TGTGCCAGCTCTCCCACGGGCCTTAGCAATCAGCCCCAGCATTTT. Residues: CASSPTGLSNQPQHF.

This clone came up once. The rearrangement links TRBV6-1 to TRBJ1-2; unclear D gene. The CDR3 runs to 12 residues. CDR1 and CDR2 from the germline V gene are MNHNS and SASEGT. The ends were cut back, 3 bases at V and 6 bases at J, with 8 bases in the middle. CDR3 sequence reads: CASSDLRDGYTF. The CDR3 DNA sequence: TGTGCCAGCAGTGATCTTAGGGATGGCTACACCTTC.

This clone was detected a few times. The chain has TRBV28 and TRBJ2-5, with TRBD2 matching over 13 bases. J lost 5 bases, V lost 6 bases, and 12 bases had no gene match. The CDR3 loop spans 17 amino acids. Per germline, CDR1 MDHEN and CDR2 SYDVKM. The CDR3 DNA reads as TGTGCCAGCAGCTTAGACTTGGGACTAGCGGGGAGCGAGACCCAGTACTTC. It codes for CASSLDLGLAGSETQYF.

This chain uses TRBV6-4 with TRBJ1-1; tentatively, D is TRBD1 (6 bases). Germline assignment: CDR1 MRHNA and CDR2 SNTAGT. The CDR3 covers 14 residues. Trimming took 0 bases from V and 5 from J, leaving 10 bases between them. CDR3 in amino acids: CASSDSQGSTEAFF. CDR3 in DNA: TGTGCCAGCAGTGACTCGCAGGGGAGTACTGAAGCTTTCTTT.

The V call is TRBV12-3 or TRBV12-4, the J call TRBJ1-6; tentative D call: TRBD1 (5 bases). There are 13 residues in the CDR3. The V end was cut by 0 bases, the J end by 8 bases, with 5 bases between. The CDR3 here is CASSLAGDSPLHF. The CDR3 DNA follows: TGTGCCAGCAGTTTAGCAGGGGATTCACCCCTCCACTTT.

This clone is a singleton in its sample. The rearrangement links TRBV7-9 to TRBJ1-4, with TRBD1 matching 10 bases. This CDR3 spans 14 amino acids. Germline values: CDR1 SEHNR, CDR2 FQNEAQ (reference sequence). V trimming: 5 bases; J trimming: 7 bases; junction bases outside the gene matches: 4. In DNA, the CDR3 is TGTGCCAGCAGCCTGGACAGGGGGGGTGAAAAACTGTTTTTT. Its protein is CASSLDRGGEKLFF.

The chain has TRBV2 and TRBJ1-5; 8 bases align to TRBD1. After removal of 6 bases from V and 3 bases from J, the junction contained 4 bases not matched to a gene. The length of the CDR3 is 14 residues. The germline CDR1 and CDR2 sequences are SNHLY and FYNNEI. The CDR3 coding sequence is TGTGCCAGCAGAACGACAGGGGACAATCAGCCCCAGCATTTT. Its protein is CASRTTGDNQPQHF.

The chain uses TRBV5-6 and TRBJ2-3, with D tentatively TRBD1 or TRBD2 (5 bases each). CDR3 length equals 14 residues. V lost 1 base, J lost 8 bases, and 14 bases lay in between. The germline V gene encodes CDR1 SGHDT and CDR2 YYEEEE. The CDR3 is CASSLRGPDATQYF. DNA for the CDR3: TGTGCCAGCAGCTTGAGGGGACCCGACGCTACGCAGTATTTT.

This chain joins TRBV27 and TRBJ2-1; the D gene is possibly TRBD2 (6 bases). The CDR3 is 15 amino acids. V lost 2 bases and J 3 bases, leaving 11 bases between the germline ends. Germline V gene lookup returns CDR1 MNHEY and CDR2 SMNVEV (reference sequence). The CDR3, as DNA: TGTGCCAGCAGTTTAGGCGGGGACCGCTACAATGAGCAGTTCTTC. This sequence encodes CASSLGGDRYNEQFF.

This clone was detected once. This chain uses TRBV6-6 with TRBJ1-2, with no clear D. In germline, CDR1 is MNHNY, CDR2 SVGAGI (reference sequence). Trimming removed 8 bases from V and 0 bases from J, with 7 bases in between. CDR3 length: 12 amino acids. In DNA form, the CDR3 reads TGTGCCAGCGCACACCCTAACTATGGCTACACCTTC. Its protein is CASAHPNYGYTF.